This T cell receptor beta chain was sequenced in a study of T cells in Graves' hyperthyroidism and ophthalmopathy. Study-wide context: Staff took peripheral blood when the initial diagnosis was made, before any treatment began.

Amplification of TCR beta CDR3 regions used RNA as the template. HTBI primers were employed in a first-round RT-PCR of the TCR CDR3. Using its own MiXCR run on the multiplex PCR reads, TCRdb lists one record per CDR3 protein. The sample lists hundreds of thousands of distinct CDR3 sequences, under 20% seen once, with around 17% in the top ten. Comment on this clonotype: Antigen: not known.

Trimming took off 0 bases at V and 1 base at J, with 21 bases between the two ends. Germline CDR1 and CDR2: DFQATT and SNEGSKA (reference sequence). The CDR3 has 18 residues. Overall study findings and caveats: A model built on 13 V-J features separated ophthalmopathy from stable hyperthyroidism. Also found in blood were most expanded thyroid clonotypes above 0.001.

The receptor's source is a woman aged 18-29 years with Graves' ophthalmopathy. The sample taken for sequencing was blood. This chain joins TRBV20-1 and TRBJ1-2; D is perhaps TRBD1 (6 bases). CDR3 bases: TGCAGTGCTAGAGATATCCCCCACAGGGTAGCATATAACTATGGCTACACCTTC. This encodes CSARDIPHRVAYNYGYTF.